Shown below are 10 T cell receptor beta chains from a single sample sequenced in a study of OX40 agonist ivuxolimab in advanced cancers. The library came from the immunoSEQ multiplex PCR assay. TCRdb mirrors the immuneACCESS table, restricted to in-frame sequences. Some clones are absent from its copies; in checked studies, under half trace to an unresolved V gene, and the reason for the others is unknown. The sample contains tens of thousands of clones, 79% of them found a single time. The ten largest clones add up to 11% of the sample. The input for sequencing was CD4+ or CD8+ T cells sorted from blood, taken in a trial of the OX40 agonist ivuxolimab. The receptor source for this set is an adult with an advanced solid tumor such as melanoma, head and neck, liver or kidney cancer.

The sample holds a few counts of this clone. The CDR3 reads CASSSRTSGPETQYF. The DNA for the CDR3 is TGTGCCAGCAGCTCCCGGACTAGCGGTCCGGAGACCCAGTACTTC. The chain is built from TRBV7-3 and TRBJ2-5; 10 positions agree with TRBD2. The ends lost 4 bases at V and 5 bases at J; junction bases unmatched: 7. Germline lookup yields CDR1 SGHTA and CDR2 FQGTGA. There are 15 residues in the CDR3.

V usage is TRBV14 and J usage is TRBJ1-4; no clear D gene. CDR3 size: 13 residues. The V and J ends lost 4 bases and 4 bases respectively, with 7 bases between them. The germline V gene has CDR1 SGHDN and CDR2 FVKESK. CDR3 nucleotide sequence: TGTGCCAGCAGCCCCTATGGTAATGAAAAACTGTTTTTT. Translating it yields CASSPYGNEKLFF. The whole variable domain, remainder taken from reference TRBV14 and TRBJ1-4, is EAGVTQFPSHSVIEKGQTVTLRCDPISGHDNLYWYRRVMGKEIKFLLHFVKESKQDESGMPNNRFLAERTGGTYSTLKVQPAELEDSGVYFCASSPYGNEKLFFGSGTQLSVL.

The J gene is TRBJ2-3, the V gene TRBV7-3, with D uncertain. Germline V gene data show CDR1 as SGHTA and CDR2 as FQGTGA. The CDR3 totals 12 residues. Trimming shortened V by 4 bases and J by 4 bases, and 6 bases separated the two germline ends. The CDR3 region is CASSSPSDTQYF. Here the CDR3 DNA reads TGTGCCAGCAGCTCCCCTTCAGATACGCAGTATTTT.

J is TRBJ1-5 and V is TRBV27; 11 bases match TRBD1. This CDR3 has 16 amino acids. Germline V gives CDR1 MNHEY, CDR2 SMNVEV (reference sequence). The V gene end was trimmed by 2 bases and the J gene end by 14 bases; junction bases not matched to a gene: 14. CDR3 loop: CASSLNDRDRGIVKHF. The CDR3 coding sequence is TGTGCCAGCAGTTTAAATGATCGGGACAGGGGGATCGTGAAGCATTTT.

V usage is TRBV9 and J usage is TRBJ2-7; D is unresolved. This CDR3 has 14 amino acids. The V gene lost 0 bases and the J gene lost 5 bases, with 12 bases spanning the gap. The germline gives CDR1 SGDLS, CDR2 YYNGEE. This CDR3 reads CASSVVGSVDEQYF. CDR3 bases: TGTGCCAGCAGCGTAGTGGGGTCCGTGGACGAGCAGTACTTC.

Only a few counts were recorded for this clone. This chain links TRBV5-6 with TRBJ1-1; no clear D. Germline values: CDR1 SGHDT, CDR2 YYEEEE. The CDR3 contains 12 residues. The V and J ends lost 3 bases and 7 bases respectively, with 10 bases between them. The CDR3 DNA sequence: TGTGCCAGCAGCTCGGTGCACTTTGAAGCTTTCTTT. This gives the protein CASSSVHFEAFF. The full variable domain, completed using reference TRBV5-6 and TRBJ1-1, is DAGVTQSPTHLIKTRGQQVTLRCSPKSGHDTVSWYQQALGQGPQFIFQYYEEEERQRGNFPDRFSGHQFPNYSSELNVNALLLGDSALYLCASSSVHFEAFFGQGTRLTVV.

The rearrangement uses TRBV29-1 and TRBJ2-2; D is uncertain. The CDR3 is 12 residues long. V lost 5 bases, J lost 1 base, and 5 bases lay in between. Germline V gives CDR1 SQVTM, CDR2 ANQGSEA. CDR3 bases: TGCAGCGTTACTCAGAACACCGGGGAGCTGTTTTTT. Translation: CSVTQNTGELFF.

This clone was seen more than once but under ten times. The chain combines TRBV29-1 with TRBJ1-5, with 9 bases that match TRBD1. Germline CDR1 is SQVTM and CDR2 is ANQGSEA. The CDR3 sequence is 13 residues long. V was pared by 0 bases and J by 11 bases, with 5 bases of the junction left unmatched. The DNA of the CDR3 is TGCAGCGTTGAAGATCGAAGGGACAGGGCCCAGCATTTT. Translating it yields CSVEDRRDRAQHF.

The gene calls are TRBV29-1 and TRBJ2-5; 8 bases are shared with TRBD2. TRBJ2-7 matches the DNA end more closely, so the J call is doubtful. Germline V gene sequence: CDR1 SQVTM, CDR2 ANQGSEA. The CDR3 has 17 amino acids. The CDR3 is CSVRTQFTAGESYEQYF. The CDR3 DNA sequence: TGCAGCGTTCGTACCCAATTCACAGCGGGAGAGAGCTACGAGCAGTACTTC.

This clone occurred many times. The rearrangement uses TRBV4-3 and TRBJ2-7; 9 bases are shared with TRBD1. This CDR3 comprises 14 residues. The germline gives CDR1 LGHNA, CDR2 YSLEER. With 6 bases clipped from V and 7 bases from J, the junction kept 10 bases outside the gene matches. CDR3 nucleotides: TGCGCCAGCAGAGTCGGACAGGGGTATGGAGAGCAGTACTTC. Amino acid sequence: CASRVGQGYGEQYF.